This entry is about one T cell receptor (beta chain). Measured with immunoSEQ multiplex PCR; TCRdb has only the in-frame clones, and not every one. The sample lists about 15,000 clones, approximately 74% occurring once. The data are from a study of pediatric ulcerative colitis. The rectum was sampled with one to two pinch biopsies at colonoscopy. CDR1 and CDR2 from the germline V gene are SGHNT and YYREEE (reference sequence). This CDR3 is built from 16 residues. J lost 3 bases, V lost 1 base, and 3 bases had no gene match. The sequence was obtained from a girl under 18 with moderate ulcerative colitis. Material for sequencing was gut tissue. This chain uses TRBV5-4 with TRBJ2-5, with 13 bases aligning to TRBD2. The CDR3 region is CASSLKTSGGKETQYF. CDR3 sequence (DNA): TGTGCCAGCAGCTTGAAGACTAGCGGGGGGAAAGAGACCCAGTACTTC.